Each of the 18 T cell receptor beta chains below was sequenced from the same sample in a study of T cell responses to AZD1222 COVID-19 vaccine. Repertoires were generated with immunoSEQ multiplex PCR, while TCRdb's copy carries only in-frame clones and drops some. This table holds fewer than 150,000 clones, around 90% found once. The sequencing used peripheral blood, collected 28 days after the second AZD1222 dose. The receptors stem from an adult who received the AZD1222 COVID-19 vaccine.

This chain links TRBV5-1 with TRBJ1-6; D unresolved. Germline assignment: CDR1 SGHRS and CDR2 YFSETQ. The ends were cut back, 3 bases at V and 7 bases at J, with 8 bases in the middle. This CDR3 is 13 amino acids long. The DNA of the CDR3 is TGCGCCAGCAGCTCCTCGGGAAATTCACCCCTCCACTTT. Translation gives CASSSSGNSPLHF.

The chain combines TRBV29-1 with TRBJ2-3; TRBD2 is a possible D gene (6 bases). The CDR3 length is 17 residues. V lost 2 bases and J lost 4, with 22 bases in between. Germline CDR1 reads SQVTM; CDR2 reads ANQGSEA. The CDR3 spells CSVEFAGPGRLSDTQYF. CDR3 DNA: TGCAGCGTTGAATTCGCGGGGCCAGGGCGACTGTCAGATACGCAGTATTTT.

The chain has TRBV2 and TRBJ1-5; D is uncertain. Per the germline V gene, CDR1 is SNHLY and CDR2 is FYNNEI. The CDR3 length is 14 residues. The germline V and J ends were trimmed by 3 bases and 4 bases, with 10 bases remaining between them. The CDR3 DNA is TGTGCCAGCAGTGATCGGTGGCGTAATCAGCCCCAGCATTTT. This translates into CASSDRWRNQPQHF.

The V gene is TRBV2, the J gene TRBJ1-2, with 8 bases aligning to TRBD1. This CDR3 has 17 residues. The junction had 17 bases not matched to a gene; V was cut back by 5 bases and J by 6 bases. CDR1 SNHLY and CDR2 FYNNEI come from the germline V gene. The CDR3 loop is CASSITRNGQGGDGYTF. In nucleotides, the CDR3 is TGTGCCAGCAGTATTACTAGAAACGGACAGGGTGGAGATGGCTACACCTTC.

V usage is TRBV4-2 and J usage is TRBJ1-2; D gene ambiguous. Germline CDR1 reads LGHNA; CDR2 reads YNFKEQ. The CDR3 contains 15 residues. The V end was cut by 3 bases, the J end by 4 bases, with 15 bases between. The CDR3 bases are TGTGCCAGCAGCCATGCTGAGGGCAATGGCTATGGCTACACCTTC. Translated, it gives CASSHAEGNGYGYTF.

The V gene is TRBV3-1 (or the pseudogene TRBV3-2), the J gene TRBJ1-2, with TRBD1 matching 9 bases. The CDR3 totals 14 residues. With V trimmed by 1 base and J by 6 bases, 3 bases remained unmatched. The germline gives CDR1 LGHDT, CDR2 YNNKEL (reference sequence). The CDR3 nucleotides are TGTGCCAGCAGCCAAGCCACAGGGGGCCATGGCTACACCTTC. It is translated as CASSQATGGHGYTF.

The chain links TRBV28 to TRBJ1-4, with D tentatively TRBD1 (5 bases). From germline, CDR1 is MDHEN and CDR2 SYDVKM. V gave up 8 bases and J gave up 5 bases, with 12 bases separating them. The CDR3 length is 13 residues. CDR3: CASLDWGNEKLFF. The DNA of the CDR3 is TGTGCCAGCCTGGACTGGGGGAATGAAAAACTGTTTTTT.

CDR3 residues: CASSRGDDLYGYTF. The CDR3 nucleotides are TGTGCCAGCAGCCGAGGGGACGACCTTTATGGCTACACCTTC. This chain joins TRBV6-5 and TRBJ1-2; weak D call: TRBD1 (5 bases). Germline loops: CDR1 MNHEY, CDR2 SVGAGI. Trimming cost V 6 bases and J 5 bases, with 16 bases left between them. The CDR3 has 14 residues.

The chain links TRBV5-1 to TRBJ1-2; no definite D call. Germline assignment: CDR1 SGHRS and CDR2 YFSETQ. This CDR3 contains 15 residues. The V end lost 4 bases, the J end lost 6 bases, and 19 bases lay between the germline ends. The CDR3 loop is CASSPPGGDSHGYTF. CDR3 DNA: TGCGCCAGCAGCCCCCCGGGAGGAGACTCCCATGGCTACACCTTC.

This sequence joins TRBV5-6 and TRBJ2-1; 8 positions match TRBD2. The CDR3 has 15 amino acids. Germline CDR1 is SGHDT and CDR2 is YYEEEE. J gave up 4 bases and V 5 bases, and 8 bases lay outside the gene matches. The CDR3 here is CASRQTGLEYNEQFF. CDR3 sequence (DNA): TGTGCCAGCAGACAGACGGGACTAGAGTACAATGAGCAGTTCTTC.

The chain joins TRBV21-1 to TRBJ2-7; no check of the table's D call, TRBD1, against the DNA was made. TRBV21-1 is recorded as a pseudogene. The length of the CDR3 is 14 residues. The CDR3 region is CASSIHLDSYEQYF. The CDR3 DNA sequence: TGTGCCAGCAGCATACATTTGGACAGCTACGAGCAGTACTTC.

The chain links TRBV10-2 to TRBJ2-7; the match to TRBD1 covers 7 bases. V lost 6 bases to trimming and J lost 1 base; unmatched junction nucleotides: 9. The CDR3 runs 15 residues. From germline, CDR1 is WSHSY and CDR2 SAAADI. CDR3 loop: CASSPVEGASYEQYF. The CDR3 DNA is TGCGCCAGCAGCCCCGTTGAGGGGGCATCCTACGAGCAGTACTTC.

This chain joins TRBV5-1 and TRBJ2-7, with 8 bases identical to TRBD2. The CDR3 runs 13 residues. The ends lost 0 bases at V and 7 bases at J; junction bases unmatched: 3. Germline V gives CDR1 SGHRS, CDR2 YFSETQ. In nucleotides, the CDR3 is TGCGCCAGCAGCTTGGAGGCTAGCGGGGAGCAGTACTTC. It encodes CASSLEASGEQYF.

The gene calls are TRBV29-1 and TRBJ2-3; the D gene is possibly TRBD2 (5 bases). Between the trimmed V and J ends, which lost 7 bases and 5 bases, there was a span of 7 bases. Germline V gives CDR1 SQVTM, CDR2 ANQGSEA. This CDR3 has 10 residues. The CDR3 DNA reads TGCAGCGGTGGAGGAGATACGCAGTATTTT. The encoded protein is CSGGGDTQYF.

This clone has only one observation. The chain combines TRBV19 with TRBJ1-1; D is perhaps TRBD1 (5 bases). The CDR3 runs 13 residues. The V end was cut by 1 base, the J end by 4 bases, with 7 bases between. CDR1 LNHDA and CDR2 SQIVND come from the germline V gene (reference sequence). This CDR3 reads CASSIAGGTEAFF. The CDR3 DNA reads TGTGCCAGTAGTATAGCCGGGGGCACTGAAGCTTTCTTT.

The chain has TRBV5-1 and TRBJ1-3; D perhaps matches TRBD1 (5 bases). The CDR3 spans 15 residues. Germline V gene sequence: CDR1 SGHRS, CDR2 YFSETQ. Trimming removed 6 bases at V and 2 bases at J, with 15 bases between. CDR3 residues: CASNSGTGAGNTIYF. CDR3 nucleotides: TGCGCCAGCAACTCAGGGACCGGAGCTGGAAACACCATATATTTT.

The CDR3 nucleotides are TGTGCCAGCAGTGACTCCAGCCGGGCGGGCGGCTACACCTTC. Amino acids: CASSDSSRAGGYTF. This chain uses TRBV6-4 with TRBJ1-2; D is unclear. V was pared by 0 bases and J by 8 bases, with 13 bases between. CDR1 is MRHNA, CDR2 SNTAGT, per germline. The CDR3 sequence is 14 residues long.

This sequence joins TRBV3-1 (or the pseudogene TRBV3-2) and TRBJ2-1; no clear D gene. The CDR3 has 16 amino acids. V shed 0 bases and J shed 0 bases, with 9 bases lying between them. CDR1 is LGHDT and CDR2 is YNNKEL in the germline V gene (reference sequence). The CDR3 sequence is CASSQDGRFSYNEQFF. In DNA, the CDR3 is TGTGCCAGCAGCCAAGATGGGCGGTTCTCCTACAATGAGCAGTTCTTC.